One and the same sample provided the 26 T cell receptor beta chains below, sequenced in a study of neurological immune-mediated disorders. TCRdb used MiXCR to reprocess the 5' RACE reads, holding one entry per CDR3 protein. The sample includes 45,000 to 65,000 distinct CDR3 sequences, roughly 4.6% of them seen just once. Specimen: PBMCs. The receptors were gathered from a man between 45 and 60 years old with multiple sclerosis.

The chain uses TRBV20-1 and TRBJ2-5; 7 bases line up with TRBD2. CDR3 length: 14 amino acids. CDR1 and CDR2 from the germline V gene are DFQATT and SNEGSKA (reference sequence). V shed 3 bases, J shed 2 bases, and the junction held 6 bases outside the gene matches. This CDR3 is CSASAGTTQETQYF. CDR3 sequence (DNA): TGCAGTGCTAGCGCCGGGACTACACAAGAGACCCAGTACTTC.

This clonotype was found a few times. This may arise from a read error, as a much more abundant clone is one base away. V gene TRBV28 combines with J gene TRBJ2-7; 11 bases align to TRBD2. Germline-derived CDR1 and CDR2 are MDHEN and SYDVKM. V dropped 4 bases and J dropped 7; count of bases not matched to a gene: 12. The CDR3 consists of 16 residues. The CDR3 bases are TGTGCCAGCAGTTCCCCAAGGGTAGCGGGAGGGGAAGAGCAGTACTTC. Translated: CASSSPRVAGGEEQYF.

This clonotype was seen at least ten times. The V call is TRBV25-1, the J call TRBJ2-5, with 8 bases lining up with TRBD1. The length of the CDR3 is 14 residues. V was clipped by 6 bases and J by 2 bases; unmatched bases: 5. Per germline, CDR1 MGHDK and CDR2 SYGVNS. The CDR3 region has the DNA TGTGCCAGCAGCGACAGGGGACTTCAAGAGACCCAGTACTTC. Translating it yields CASSDRGLQETQYF.

The chain has TRBV6-6 and TRBJ1-2; a weak D match, TRBD1 (5 bases). The CDR3 length is 15 residues. The V gene lost 6 bases and the J gene lost 5 bases, with 19 bases spanning the gap. From germline, CDR1 is MNHNY and CDR2 SVGAGI (reference sequence). In DNA, the CDR3 is TGTGCCAGCAGCCCTCCCGCCTCAGGGATTTATGGCTACACCTTC. It codes for CASSPPASGIYGYTF.

The chain recombines TRBV5-1 with TRBJ2-3, with 10 bases fitting TRBD1. CDR3 length equals 15 residues. The germline V gene encodes CDR1 SGHRS and CDR2 YFSETQ. The junction had 6 bases not matched to a gene; V was cut back by 5 bases and J by 3 bases. The CDR3 sequence is CASRTRQGATDTQYF. The CDR3 DNA follows: TGCGCCAGCAGAACACGACAGGGGGCAACAGATACGCAGTATTTT.

This clonotype was recorded at least ten times. The chain joins TRBV6-6 to TRBJ2-2; 12 bases agree with TRBD1. V was pared by 4 bases and J by 4 bases, with 7 bases of the junction left unmatched. The CDR3 has 17 residues. The germline V gene encodes CDR1 MNHNY and CDR2 SVGAGI (reference sequence). The CDR3: CASSLGQGAPVTGELFF. The CDR3 bases are TGTGCCAGCAGTTTGGGACAGGGGGCGCCGGTCACCGGGGAGCTGTTTTTT.

This clonotype was counted at least ten times. V is TRBV7-2 and J is TRBJ2-3, with D unresolved. Germline V gene data show CDR1 as SGHTA and CDR2 as FQGNSA. CDR3 length equals 13 residues. The V end lost 5 bases, the J end lost 1 base, and 7 bases lay between the germline ends. CDR3 amino acids: CASSRTRTDTQYF. In DNA form, the CDR3 reads TGTGCCAGCAGCAGAACCCGCACAGATACGCAGTATTTT.

The chain is built from TRBV5-1 and TRBJ1-4; D ambiguous. Germline values: CDR1 SGHRS, CDR2 YFSETQ. The ends were cut back, 0 bases at V and 7 bases at J, with 10 bases in the middle. The CDR3 length is 14 residues. CDR3 protein: CASSLDQPSEKLFF. CDR3 DNA sequence: TGCGCCAGCAGCTTGGACCAGCCCAGTGAAAAACTGTTTTTT.

This clonotype appeared many times. The rearrangement joins TRBV5-1 to TRBJ1-2, with 7 bases that match TRBD1. In germline, CDR1 is SGHRS, CDR2 YFSETQ. The V and J ends lost 4 bases and 2 bases, in that order; junction bases with no gene match: 8. This CDR3 contains 15 residues. CDR3: CASSLFGDSNYGYTF. CDR3 nucleotide sequence: TGCGCCAGCAGCCTGTTCGGGGACAGCAACTATGGCTACACCTTC.

This clonotype was seen repeatedly, ten times or more. The gene calls are TRBV4-1 and TRBJ1-4; TRBD1 might be the D (6 bases). Deletions cut 1 base from V and 5 bases from J, with 11 bases between. The CDR3 extends over 15 amino acids. Germline lookup yields CDR1 MGHRA and CDR2 YSYEKL. The CDR3 DNA sequence: TGCGCCAGCAGCCAAGGCAACAGGGCGAATGAAAAACTGTTTTTT. It yields the protein CASSQGNRANEKLFF.

This sequence joins TRBV5-1 and TRBJ2-7; 8 nucleotides agree with TRBD2. The CDR3 is 13 amino acids. The trim removed 4 bases at V and 4 bases at J, leaving 4 bases unmatched. Germline CDR1 SGHRS, CDR2 YFSETQ. The CDR3 loop reads CASSTTSGYEQYF. CDR3 DNA: TGCGCCAGCAGCACAACTAGCGGTTACGAGCAGTACTTC.

The V gene is TRBV20-1, the J gene TRBJ2-7; no firm D call. Germline V gene data show CDR1 as DFQATT and CDR2 as SNEGSKA (reference sequence). The CDR3 totals 12 residues. Trimming shortened V by 2 bases and J by 3 bases, and 8 bases separated the two germline ends. The CDR3: CSARSSIYEQYF. In nucleotides, the CDR3 is TGCAGTGCTAGAAGTAGCATCTACGAGCAGTACTTC.

This clonotype was picked up a small number of times. A much larger clone sits a single nucleotide away, making a read error possible. The chain employs TRBV20-1 and TRBJ2-1; D is unresolved. The DNA end favors TRBJ2-7, so the J call may be wrong. The CDR3 is 12 residues long. Germline V CDR1 and CDR2: DFQATT, SNEGSKA (reference sequence). This CDR3 reads CSAIGSYNEQYF. The CDR3 bases are TGCAGTGCTATCGGCTCCTACAATGAGCAGTACTTC.

This clonotype showed up just a few times. The chain joins TRBV6-5 to TRBJ2-2; no reliable D call. CDR1 is MNHEY, CDR2 SVGAGI, per germline. Trimming pared 2 bases from V and 4 bases from J, leaving 14 bases between. CDR3 length equals 16 residues. CDR3 residues: CASSYLSRYGTGELFF. CDR3 nucleotide sequence: TGTGCCAGCAGTTACCTCAGCCGTTATGGCACCGGGGAGCTGTTTTTT.

This clonotype has at least ten counts. The gene calls are TRBV28 and TRBJ2-1; 11 nucleotides match TRBD1. Germline V gene sequence: CDR1 MDHEN, CDR2 SYDVKM. The V gene end was trimmed by 2 bases and the J gene end by 7 bases; junction bases not matched to a gene: 4. The length of the CDR3 is 15 residues. The CDR3 protein is CASSLVGQGDNEQFF. The CDR3 DNA reads TGTGCCAGCAGTTTAGTGGGACAGGGGGATAATGAGCAGTTCTTC.

This clonotype was detected many times. This chain joins TRBV6-1 and TRBJ2-7; the D is unclear. Germline CDR1 MNHNS, CDR2 SASEGT. Trimming shortened V by 1 base and J by 5 bases, and 9 bases separated the two germline ends. CDR3 length: 13 residues. In DNA form, the CDR3 reads TGTGCCAGCAGTGAAGTGCTAGGGAACGAGCAGTACTTC. Residues: CASSEVLGNEQYF.

This clonotype was seen many times. V gene TRBV18 combines with J gene TRBJ2-1; D not certain. Germline values: CDR1 KGHSH, CDR2 LQKENI. The CDR3 covers 11 residues. The V gene lost 3 bases and the J gene lost 4 bases, with 1 base spanning the gap. The CDR3 protein is CASSPYNEQFF. The CDR3 DNA sequence: TGTGCCAGCTCACCGTACAATGAGCAGTTCTTC.

This clonotype was counted a few times. V gene TRBV19 combines with J gene TRBJ2-3, with a weak D call TRBD2 (6 bases). The V end was cut by 3 bases, the J end by 5 bases, with 12 bases between. The CDR3 contains 14 residues. Per germline, CDR1 LNHDA and CDR2 SQIVND (reference sequence). CDR3 residues: CASSMGGAGDTQYF. CDR3 DNA sequence: TGTGCCAGTAGTATGGGGGGAGCGGGAGATACGCAGTATTTT.

This clonotype was counted many times. V is TRBV10-3 and J is TRBJ2-5; 10 bases line up with TRBD2. This CDR3 has 20 residues. V lost 0 bases to trimming and J lost 1 base; unmatched junction nucleotides: 14. Germline CDR1 is ENHRY and CDR2 is SYGVKD. This CDR3 is CAISESPNSGGPATQETQYF. The CDR3 DNA sequence: TGTGCCATCAGTGAGTCGCCAAATAGCGGGGGGCCCGCTACCCAAGAGACCCAGTACTTC.

This clonotype occurred many times. This chain joins TRBV20-1 and TRBJ1-5, with D tentatively TRBD1 (6 bases). V was clipped by 3 bases and J by 4 bases, with 19 bases between them. Germline CDR1 is DFQATT and CDR2 is SNEGSKA (reference sequence). The CDR3 contains 16 residues. CDR3 region: CSASPAATGPNQPQHF. The CDR3 DNA reads as TGCAGTGCTAGTCCCGCCGCGACAGGCCCGAATCAGCCCCAGCATTTT.

This clonotype came up many times. The chain is built from TRBV5-1 and TRBJ2-1, with 7 nucleotides matching TRBD1. Trimming cost V 4 bases and J 1 base; bases outside gene matches: 11. The CDR3 totals 17 residues. Germline V gene sequence: CDR1 SGHRS, CDR2 YFSETQ. CDR3 sequence (DNA): TGCGCCAGCAGCCCCAAATCCGGGACAGCATCCTACAATGAGCAGTTCTTC. Translation: CASSPKSGTASYNEQFF.

The sample holds many counts of this clonotype. The chain joins TRBV29-1 to TRBJ2-1; a weak D match, TRBD2 (6 bases). The germline CDR1 and CDR2 sequences are SQVTM and ANQGSEA. Deletions cut 0 bases from V and 4 bases from J, with 13 bases between. CDR3 length: 15 amino acids. The DNA of the CDR3 is TGCAGCGTTGAAGATCAGTCTAGCGAATACAATGAGCAGTTCTTC. Its translation: CSVEDQSSEYNEQFF.

This clonotype was observed at least ten times. The chain couples TRBV27 to TRBJ2-1, with a possible D match to TRBD2 (5 bases). CDR3 length: 16 residues. Germline V gives CDR1 MNHEY, CDR2 SMNVEV (reference sequence). V was clipped by 0 bases and J by 6 bases, with 15 bases between them. The CDR3 region has the DNA TGTGCCAGCAGTTTATCCCTCCGGGGAGTCGGCAATGAGCAGTTCTTC. Translation: CASSLSLRGVGNEQFF.

This clonotype was seen many times. The chain carries TRBV3-1 and TRBJ2-7; D gene uncertain. Germline V gives CDR1 LGHDT, CDR2 YNNKEL (reference sequence). The V end was cut by 4 bases, the J end by 3 bases, with 10 bases between. The CDR3 totals 13 residues. This CDR3 is CASSPAMGYEQYF. CDR3 bases: TGTGCCAGCAGCCCCGCGATGGGCTACGAGCAGTACTTC.

This clonotype appeared many times. The rearrangement links TRBV4-1 to TRBJ1-2, with 7 bases lining up with TRBD1. Trimming cost V 4 bases and J 11 bases; bases outside gene matches: 13. The CDR3 totals 14 residues. Germline-derived CDR1 and CDR2 are MGHRA and YSYEKL. CDR3 DNA sequence: TGCGCCAGCAGCCCCCAAGGGGGCTATGTCGGTTACACCTTC. Amino acid sequence: CASSPQGGYVGYTF.

This clonotype was counted ten times or more. The chain joins TRBV3-1 to TRBJ2-7; TRBD2 might be the D (5 bases). CDR1 LGHDT and CDR2 YNNKEL come from the germline V gene (reference sequence). The CDR3 loop spans 19 amino acids. V dropped 0 bases and J dropped 1 base, with 22 bases sitting between them. DNA for the CDR3: TGTGCCAGCAGCCAAGAGCGCCAAGCGGCCCCAAAGCGATCCTACGAGCAGTACTTC. Protein sequence: CASSQERQAAPKRSYEQYF.